This T cell receptor beta chain comes out of a study of Graves' ophthalmopathy and Graves' hyperthyroidism. Study results and limitations: The study's model predicted ophthalmopathy progression at about 64% sensitivity and about 72% specificity.

The sequenced template was RNA, covering the TCR beta CDR3 region. A first-round RT-PCR used HTBI primers, followed by a second-round multiplex PCR. MiXCR was run by TCRdb on the multiplex PCR reads, yielding one entry per CDR3 protein. The sample includes 580,000 or so distinct CDR3 sequences, 35% to 45% seen only once; the top ten take over 3.5%. There are many counts of this clonotype. Its antigen is undetermined. This CDR3 is built from 16 residues. V lost 3 bases and J lost 8, with 17 bases in between. Input material: peripheral blood or thyroid tissue (not recorded which). The clonotype was recovered from an adult man with Graves' hyperthyroidism. This chain joins TRBV12-3 or TRBV12-4 and TRBJ1-6; D possibly corresponds to TRBD1 (5 bases). CDR3 sequence (DNA): TGTGCCAGCAGTTTTGGGCAGGGAGGTTGGGATTCACCCCTCCACTTT. Its translation: CASSFGQGGWDSPLHF.